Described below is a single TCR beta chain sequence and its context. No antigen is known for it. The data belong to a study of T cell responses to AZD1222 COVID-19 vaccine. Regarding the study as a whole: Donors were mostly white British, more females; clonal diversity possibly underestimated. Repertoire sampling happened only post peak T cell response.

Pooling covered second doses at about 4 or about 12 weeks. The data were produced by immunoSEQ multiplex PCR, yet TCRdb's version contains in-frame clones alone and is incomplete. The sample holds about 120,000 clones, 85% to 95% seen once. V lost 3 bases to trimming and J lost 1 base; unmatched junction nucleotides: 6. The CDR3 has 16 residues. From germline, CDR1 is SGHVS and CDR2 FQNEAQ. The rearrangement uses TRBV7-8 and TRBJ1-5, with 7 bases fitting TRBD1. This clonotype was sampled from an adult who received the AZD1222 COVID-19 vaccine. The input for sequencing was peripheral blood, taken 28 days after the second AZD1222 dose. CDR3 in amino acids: CASSLAGGTSNQPQHF. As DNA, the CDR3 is TGTGCCAGCAGCTTGGCAGGGGGAACCAGCAATCAGCCCCAGCATTTT.